This record looks at one T cell receptor (beta chain) sequence and its context. The data were taken from a study of blood T cell repertoires in COVID-19. CDR1 is SGHTA and CDR2 is FQGNSA in the germline V gene. This CDR3 has 14 residues. V lost 7 bases, J lost 3 bases, and 8 bases stayed unmatched. In the study's own analysis: Nucleated cell number was recorded as an estimate derived from reference gene primer amplification. Profiling relied on immunoSEQ multiplex PCR, and the TCRdb table lists in-frame clones only, not all of them. V and J calls and clone size come straight from that table; D and trimming were deduced from the DNA. The sample shows 65,000 to 70,000 clones, 60% to 85% of them seen only once.

This rearrangement joins TRBV7-2 to TRBJ1-1, with 7 bases identical to TRBD1. The TCR comes from a human donor in a cohort sampled during active COVID-19. The sequenced sample consisted of peripheral blood. The CDR3 nucleotides are TGTGCCAGCACCCCCGACAGGGAGTACACTGAAGCTTTCTTT. This codes for CASTPDREYTEAFF. The full variable domain, with the rest looked up from reference TRBV7-2 and TRBJ1-1, is GAGVSQSPSNKVTEKGKDVELRCDPISGHTALYWYRQSLGQGLEFLIYFQGNSAPDKSGLPSDRFSAERTGGSVSTLTIQRTQQEDSAVYLCASTPDREYTEAFFGQGTRLTVV.